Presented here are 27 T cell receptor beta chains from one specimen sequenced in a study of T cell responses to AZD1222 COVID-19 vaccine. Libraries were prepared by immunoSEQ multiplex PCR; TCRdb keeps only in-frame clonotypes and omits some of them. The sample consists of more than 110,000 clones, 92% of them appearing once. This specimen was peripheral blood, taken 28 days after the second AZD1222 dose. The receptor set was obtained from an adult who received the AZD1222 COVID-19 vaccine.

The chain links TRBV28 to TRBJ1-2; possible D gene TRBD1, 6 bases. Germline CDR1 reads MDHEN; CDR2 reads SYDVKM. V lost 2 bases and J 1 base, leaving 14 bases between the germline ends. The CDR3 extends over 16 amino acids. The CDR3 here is CASSLPSGAVNYGYTF. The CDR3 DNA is TGTGCCAGCAGTTTACCCTCAGGGGCCGTTAACTATGGCTACACCTTC.

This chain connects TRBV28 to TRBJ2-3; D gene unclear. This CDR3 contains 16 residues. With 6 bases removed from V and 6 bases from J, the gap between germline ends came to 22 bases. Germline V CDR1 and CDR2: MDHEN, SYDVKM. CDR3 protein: CASRRSWAELWDTQYF. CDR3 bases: TGTGCCAGCAGACGTTCTTGGGCGGAGTTGTGGGATACGCAGTATTTT. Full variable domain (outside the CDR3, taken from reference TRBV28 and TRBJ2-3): DVKVTQSSRYLVKRTGEKVFLECVQDMDHENMFWYRQDPGLGLRLIYFSYDVKMKEKGDIPEGYSVSREKKERFSLILESASTNQTSMYLCASRRSWAELWDTQYFGPGTRLTVL.

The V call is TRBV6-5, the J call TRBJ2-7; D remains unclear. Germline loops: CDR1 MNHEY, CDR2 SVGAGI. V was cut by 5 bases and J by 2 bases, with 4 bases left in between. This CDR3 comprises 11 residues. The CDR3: CASSNTYEQYF. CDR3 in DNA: TGTGCCAGCAGTAACACCTACGAGCAGTACTTC.

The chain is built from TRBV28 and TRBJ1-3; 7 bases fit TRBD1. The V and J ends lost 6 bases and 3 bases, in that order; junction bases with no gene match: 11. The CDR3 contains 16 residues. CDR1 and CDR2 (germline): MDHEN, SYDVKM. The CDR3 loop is CASSRPNPGGGNTIYF. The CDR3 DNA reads TGTGCCAGCAGCCGACCTAACCCAGGGGGTGGAAACACCATATATTTT.

CDR3 DNA: TGCAGCGTGGGGGACCGAACCGACACCGGGGAGCTGTTTTTT. Protein product: CSVGDRTDTGELFF. V is TRBV29-1 and J is TRBJ2-2; D may correspond to TRBD1 or TRBD2 (5 bases each). Germline CDR1 SQVTM, CDR2 ANQGSEA. This CDR3 has 14 residues. Trimming left V 6 bases short and J 3 bases short, with 14 bases between.

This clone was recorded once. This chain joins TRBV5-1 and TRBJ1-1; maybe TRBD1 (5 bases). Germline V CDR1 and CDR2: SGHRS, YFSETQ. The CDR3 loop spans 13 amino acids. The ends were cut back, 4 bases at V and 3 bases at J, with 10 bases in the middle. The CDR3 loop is CASSSLGHTEAFF. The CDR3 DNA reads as TGCGCCAGCAGCAGCCTGGGGCACACTGAAGCTTTCTTT.

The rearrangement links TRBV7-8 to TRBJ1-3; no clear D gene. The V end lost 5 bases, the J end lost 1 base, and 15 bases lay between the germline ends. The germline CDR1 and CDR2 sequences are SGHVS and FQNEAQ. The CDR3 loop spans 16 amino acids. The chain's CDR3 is CASSRGPKVSGNTIYF. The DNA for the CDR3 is TGTGCCAGCAGCCGAGGACCCAAGGTGTCTGGAAACACCATATATTTT.

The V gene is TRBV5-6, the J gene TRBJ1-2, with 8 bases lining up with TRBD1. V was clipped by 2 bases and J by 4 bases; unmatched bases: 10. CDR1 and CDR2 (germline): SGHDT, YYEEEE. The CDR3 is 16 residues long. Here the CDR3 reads CASSFTQGALSYGYTF. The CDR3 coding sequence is TGTGCCAGCAGCTTTACTCAGGGGGCGCTGAGCTATGGCTACACCTTC.

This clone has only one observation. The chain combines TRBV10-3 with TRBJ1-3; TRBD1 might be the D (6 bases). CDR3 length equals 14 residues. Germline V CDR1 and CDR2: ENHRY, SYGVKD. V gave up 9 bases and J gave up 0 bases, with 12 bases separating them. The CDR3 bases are TGTGCCATTAGCAACAGGGACTCTGGAAACACCATATATTTT. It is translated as CAISNRDSGNTIYF.

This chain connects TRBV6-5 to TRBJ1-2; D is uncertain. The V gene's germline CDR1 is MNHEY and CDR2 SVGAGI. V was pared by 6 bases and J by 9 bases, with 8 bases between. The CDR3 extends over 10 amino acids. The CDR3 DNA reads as TGTGCCAGCAGAGGCCCACGCTACACCTTC. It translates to CASRGPRYTF.

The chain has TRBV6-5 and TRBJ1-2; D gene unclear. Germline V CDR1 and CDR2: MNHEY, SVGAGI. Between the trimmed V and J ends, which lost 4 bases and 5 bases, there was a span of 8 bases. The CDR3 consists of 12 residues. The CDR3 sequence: CASSFREYGYTF. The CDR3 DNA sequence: TGTGCCAGCAGTTTCCGGGAATATGGCTACACCTTC.

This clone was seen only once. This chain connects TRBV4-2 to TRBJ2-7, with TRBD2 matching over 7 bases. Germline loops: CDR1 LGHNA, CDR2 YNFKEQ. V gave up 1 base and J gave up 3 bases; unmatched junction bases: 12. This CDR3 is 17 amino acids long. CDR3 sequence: CASSQGPLGLVFYEQYF. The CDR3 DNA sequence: TGTGCCAGCAGCCAAGGCCCACTAGGACTAGTTTTCTACGAGCAGTACTTC.

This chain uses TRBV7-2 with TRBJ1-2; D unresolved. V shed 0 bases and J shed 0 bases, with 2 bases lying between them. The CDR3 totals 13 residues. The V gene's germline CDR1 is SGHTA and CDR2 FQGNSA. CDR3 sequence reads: CASSLASNYGYTF. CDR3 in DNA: TGTGCCAGCAGCTTAGCATCTAACTATGGCTACACCTTC.

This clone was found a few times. CDR3: CASSLSGTGLVEQYF. The DNA for the CDR3 is TGCGCCAGCAGCTTATCCGGGACAGGGTTGGTCGAGCAGTACTTC. The rearrangement joins TRBV5-1 to TRBJ2-7, with 9 bases matching TRBD1. The junction had 9 bases not matched to a gene; V was cut back by 2 bases and J by 6 bases. CDR1 and CDR2 from the germline V gene are SGHRS and YFSETQ. The CDR3 runs 15 residues.

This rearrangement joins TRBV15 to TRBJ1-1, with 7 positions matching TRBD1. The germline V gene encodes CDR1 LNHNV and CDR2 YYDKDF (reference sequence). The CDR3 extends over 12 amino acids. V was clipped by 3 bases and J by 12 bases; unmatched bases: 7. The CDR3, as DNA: TGTGCCACCAGCAGTTCGACAGGGAATCCTTTCTTT. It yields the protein CATSSSTGNPFF.

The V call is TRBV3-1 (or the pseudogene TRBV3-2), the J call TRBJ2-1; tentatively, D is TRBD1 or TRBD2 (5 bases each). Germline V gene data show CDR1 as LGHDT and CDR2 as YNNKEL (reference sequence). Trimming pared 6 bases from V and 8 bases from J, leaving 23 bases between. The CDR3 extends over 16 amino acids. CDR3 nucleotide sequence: TGTGCCAGCAGTCTAGAGGGGCAGTCTGTCGTCGATGAGCAGTTCTTC. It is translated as CASSLEGQSVVDEQFF.

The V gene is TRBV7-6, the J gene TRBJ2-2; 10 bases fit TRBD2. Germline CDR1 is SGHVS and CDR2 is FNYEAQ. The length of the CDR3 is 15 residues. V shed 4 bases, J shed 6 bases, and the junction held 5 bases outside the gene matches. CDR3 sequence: CASSYASGSAGELFF. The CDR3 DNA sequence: TGTGCCAGCAGCTACGCTAGCGGGAGCGCCGGGGAGCTGTTTTTT.

CDR3 region: CASSYGGTGGKPLHF. Written as DNA, the CDR3 is TGTGCCAGCAGTTACGGGGGGACAGGGGGTAAACCCCTCCACTTT. This rearrangement joins TRBV6-5 to TRBJ1-6; 11 bases line up with TRBD1. Unmatched junction bases numbered 6, after V lost 2 bases and J lost 12 bases. Germline assignment: CDR1 MNHEY and CDR2 SVGAGI. This CDR3 spans 15 amino acids.

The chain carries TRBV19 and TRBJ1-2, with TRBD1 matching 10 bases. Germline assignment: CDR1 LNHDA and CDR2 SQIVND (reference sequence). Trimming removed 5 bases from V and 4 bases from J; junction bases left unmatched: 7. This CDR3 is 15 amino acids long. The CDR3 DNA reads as TGTGCCAGTAGTGCCGACAGGGGGCTGGCCTATGGCTACACCTTC. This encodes CASSADRGLAYGYTF.

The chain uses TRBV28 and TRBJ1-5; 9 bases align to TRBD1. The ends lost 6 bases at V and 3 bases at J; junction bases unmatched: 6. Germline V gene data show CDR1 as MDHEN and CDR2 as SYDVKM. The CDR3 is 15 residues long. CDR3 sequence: CASSSGTGYNQPQHF. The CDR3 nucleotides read TGTGCCAGCAGCTCCGGGACAGGGTACAATCAGCCCCAGCATTTT.

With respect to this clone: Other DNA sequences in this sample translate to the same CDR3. The CDR3 DNA reads as TGTGCCAGTAGTATCGGAACAGTCTATGGCTACACCTTC. Translating it yields CASSIGTVYGYTF. V is TRBV19 and J is TRBJ1-2, with D hard to call. The CDR3 is 13 residues long. Trimming took off 3 bases at V and 4 bases at J, with 9 bases between the two ends. Per the germline V gene, CDR1 is LNHDA and CDR2 is SQIVND (reference sequence).

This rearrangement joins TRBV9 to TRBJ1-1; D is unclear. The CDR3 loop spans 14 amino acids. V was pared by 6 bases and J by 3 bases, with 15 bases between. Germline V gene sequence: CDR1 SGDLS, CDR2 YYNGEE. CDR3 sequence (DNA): TGTGCCAGCACCCTAAGTTTACGGGACACTGAAGCTTTCTTT. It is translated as CASTLSLRDTEAFF.

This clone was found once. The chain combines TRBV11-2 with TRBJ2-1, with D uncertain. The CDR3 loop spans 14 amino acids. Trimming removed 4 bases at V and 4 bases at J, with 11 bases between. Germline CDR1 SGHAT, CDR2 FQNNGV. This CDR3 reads CASSSHGPYNEQFF. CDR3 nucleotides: TGTGCCAGCAGCTCGCACGGCCCATACAATGAGCAGTTCTTC.

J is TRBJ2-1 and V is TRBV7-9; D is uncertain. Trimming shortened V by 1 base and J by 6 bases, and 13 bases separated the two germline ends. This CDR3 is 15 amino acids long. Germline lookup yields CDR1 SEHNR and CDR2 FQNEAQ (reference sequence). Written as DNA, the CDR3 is TGTGCCAGCAGCTTAGGGGCTTGGCTCGGCAATGAGCAGTTCTTC. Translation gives CASSLGAWLGNEQFF.

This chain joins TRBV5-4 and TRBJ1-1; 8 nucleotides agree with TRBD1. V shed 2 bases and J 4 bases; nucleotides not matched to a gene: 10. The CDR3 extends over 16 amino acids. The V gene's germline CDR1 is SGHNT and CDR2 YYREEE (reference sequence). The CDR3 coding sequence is TGTGCCAGCAGCTTTCGGACAGGGCCGGTCGTCACTGAAGCTTTCTTT. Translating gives CASSFRTGPVVTEAFF.

CDR3 DNA sequence: TGCGCCAGCAGCCCGGGACAAAGACCCTACGAGCAGTACTTC. This encodes CASSPGQRPYEQYF. The chain couples TRBV5-1 to TRBJ2-7; D possibly corresponds to TRBD1 (6 bases). The V gene's germline CDR1 is SGHRS and CDR2 YFSETQ. The CDR3 has 14 amino acids. Trimming shortened V by 4 bases and J by 2 bases, and 13 bases separated the two germline ends.

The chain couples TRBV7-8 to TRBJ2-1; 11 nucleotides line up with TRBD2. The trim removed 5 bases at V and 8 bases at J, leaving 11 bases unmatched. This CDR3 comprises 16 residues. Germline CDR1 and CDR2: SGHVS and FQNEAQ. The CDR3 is CASSPRIAGGNDEQFF. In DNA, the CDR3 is TGTGCCAGCAGCCCTCGAATAGCGGGAGGGAACGATGAGCAGTTCTTC.